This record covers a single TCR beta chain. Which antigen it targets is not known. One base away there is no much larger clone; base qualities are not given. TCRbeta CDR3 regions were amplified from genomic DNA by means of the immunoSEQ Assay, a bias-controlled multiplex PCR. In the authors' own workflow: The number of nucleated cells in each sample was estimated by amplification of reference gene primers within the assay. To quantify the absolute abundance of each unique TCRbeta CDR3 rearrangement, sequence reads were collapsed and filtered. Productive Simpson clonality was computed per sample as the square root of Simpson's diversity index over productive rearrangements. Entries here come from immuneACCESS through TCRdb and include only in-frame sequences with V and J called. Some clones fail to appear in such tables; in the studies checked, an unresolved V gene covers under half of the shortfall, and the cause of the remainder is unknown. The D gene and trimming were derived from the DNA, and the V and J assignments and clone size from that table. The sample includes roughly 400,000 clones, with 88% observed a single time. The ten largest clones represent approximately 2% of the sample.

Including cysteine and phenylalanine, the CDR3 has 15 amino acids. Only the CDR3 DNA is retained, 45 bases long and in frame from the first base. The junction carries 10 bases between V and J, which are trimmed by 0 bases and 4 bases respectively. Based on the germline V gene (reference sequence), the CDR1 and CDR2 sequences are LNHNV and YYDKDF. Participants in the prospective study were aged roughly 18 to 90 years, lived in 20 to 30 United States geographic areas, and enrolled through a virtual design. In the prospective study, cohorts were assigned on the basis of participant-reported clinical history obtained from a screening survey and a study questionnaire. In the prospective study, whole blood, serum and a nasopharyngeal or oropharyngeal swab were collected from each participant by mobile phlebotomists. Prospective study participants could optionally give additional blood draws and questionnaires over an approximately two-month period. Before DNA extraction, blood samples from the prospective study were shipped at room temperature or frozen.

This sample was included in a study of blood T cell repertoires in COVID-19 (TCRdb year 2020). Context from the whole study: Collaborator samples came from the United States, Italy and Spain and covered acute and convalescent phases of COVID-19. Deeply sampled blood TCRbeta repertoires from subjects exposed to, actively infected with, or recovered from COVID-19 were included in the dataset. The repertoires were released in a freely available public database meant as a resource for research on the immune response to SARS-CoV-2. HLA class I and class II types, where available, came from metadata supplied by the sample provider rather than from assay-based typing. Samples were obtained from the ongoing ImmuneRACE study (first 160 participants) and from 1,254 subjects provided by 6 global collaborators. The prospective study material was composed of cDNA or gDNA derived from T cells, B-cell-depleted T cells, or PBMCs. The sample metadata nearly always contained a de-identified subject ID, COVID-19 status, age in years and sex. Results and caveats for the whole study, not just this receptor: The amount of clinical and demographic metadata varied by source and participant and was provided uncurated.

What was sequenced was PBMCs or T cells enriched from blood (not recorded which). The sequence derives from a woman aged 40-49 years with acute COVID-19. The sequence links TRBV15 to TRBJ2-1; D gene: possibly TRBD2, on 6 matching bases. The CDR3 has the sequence CATSRDRGGYNEQFF. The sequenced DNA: TGTGCCACCAGCAGAGATCGGGGAGGTTACAATGAGCAGTTCTTC.